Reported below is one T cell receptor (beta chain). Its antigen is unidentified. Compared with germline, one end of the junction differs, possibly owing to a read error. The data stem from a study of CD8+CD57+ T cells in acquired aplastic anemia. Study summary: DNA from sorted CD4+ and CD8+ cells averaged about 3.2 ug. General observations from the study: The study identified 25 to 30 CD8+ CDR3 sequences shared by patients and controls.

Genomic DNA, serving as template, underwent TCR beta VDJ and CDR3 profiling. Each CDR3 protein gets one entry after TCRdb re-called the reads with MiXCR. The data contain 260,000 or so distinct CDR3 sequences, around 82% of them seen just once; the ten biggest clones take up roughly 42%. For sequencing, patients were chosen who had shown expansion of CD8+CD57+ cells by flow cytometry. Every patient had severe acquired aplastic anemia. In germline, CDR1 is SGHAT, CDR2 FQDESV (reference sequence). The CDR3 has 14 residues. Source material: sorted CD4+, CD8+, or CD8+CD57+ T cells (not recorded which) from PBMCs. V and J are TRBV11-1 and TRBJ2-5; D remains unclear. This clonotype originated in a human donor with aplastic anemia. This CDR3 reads CACSAATYQETQYF. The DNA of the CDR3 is TGTGCCTGCAGCGCAGCGACGTACCAAGAGACCCAGTACTTC.